The rows below give T cell receptor beta chains drawn from one sample of a study of T cell responses to AZD1222 COVID-19 vaccine. Profiling relied on immunoSEQ multiplex PCR, and the TCRdb table lists in-frame clones only, not all of them. The sample has under 150,000 clones, more than 75% seen once; the top ten hold around 5.2%. The specimen comprised peripheral blood, sampled on day 0 of AZD1222 vaccination. These receptors were collected from an adult in good health. Each CDR3 is given with its conserved first and last residue. The D gene is left open where the match is weak. Size is omitted from some rows. Given values are once, few, many or a class for expanded clones.

d_gene	abundance	v_gene	j_gene	CDR3nt	CDR3aa
TRBD1	.	TRBV6-4	TRBJ2-2	TGTGCCAGCAGCCCGGACAGGGGTAACACCGGGGAGCTGTTTTTT	CASSPDRGNTGELFF
.	.	TRBV2	TRBJ2-1	TGTGCCAGCAGTGAAGGGGGCAATGAGCAGTTCTTC	CASSEGGNEQFF
.	.	TRBV27	TRBJ2-2	TGTGCCAGCTACCTCCTCTCAACACAGAACACCGGGGAGCTGTTTTTT	CASYLLSTQNTGELFF
TRBD1	.	TRBV10-3	TRBJ2-7	TGTGCCATCAGTGCCGGGACAGGGGGTACCGAGCAGTACTTC	CAISAGTGGTEQYF
.	.	TRBV5-6	TRBJ1-5	TGTGCCAGCAGCTTGGGGGGGATCCATCAGCCCCAGCATTTT	CASSLGGIHQPQHF
.	.	TRBV12-3/TRBV12-4	TRBJ2-7	TGTGCCAGCGGTCCCGGCTACGAGCAGTACTTC	CASGPGYEQYF
TRBD1	.	TRBV15	TRBJ1-1	TGTGCCACCAGAGACAGGGGCCTGAACACTGAAGCTTTCTTT	CATRDRGLNTEAFF
.	.	TRBV28	TRBJ1-1	TGTGCCAGCAGTTCACCAGGGTTCAGGAACACTGAAGCTTTCTTT	CASSSPGFRNTEAFF
.	.	TRBV11-2	TRBJ1-3	TGTGCCAGCAGCTTGATCCCGCGGGGGACCATATATTTT	CASSLIPRGTIYF
.	.	TRBV27	TRBJ2-7	TGTGCCAGCAGTCTGGGGGCAACCTACGAGCAGTACTTC	CASSLGATYEQYF
.	.	TRBV19	TRBJ2-3	TGTGCCAGTAGTAAGGCAGGCGCAGATACGCAGTATTTT	CASSKAGADTQYF
TRBD1	.	TRBV28	TRBJ2-7	TGTGCCAGCAGCACTCCCGGGACAGGGTATTACGAGCAGTACTTC	CASSTPGTGYYEQYF
.	few	TRBV19	TRBJ1-5	TGTGCCAGTAGTATCCGTGGTCAGCCCCAGCATTTT	CASSIRGQPQHF
.	once	TRBV13	TRBJ1-3	TGTGCCAGCAGACTGGAATCTGGAAACACCATATATTTT	CASRLESGNTIYF
.	.	TRBV7-2	TRBJ2-1	TGTGCCAGCAGCCCAGGGCGGGGGCGCGGAAATGAGCAGTTCTTC	CASSPGRGRGNEQFF
.	.	TRBV14	TRBJ2-1	TGTGCCAGCAGCCAAGGGGCGGGGACCGCCTACAATGAGCAGTTCTTC	CASSQGAGTAYNEQFF
TRBD2	.	TRBV5-6	TRBJ2-1	TGTGCCAGCAGCCCCACTAGCGACTCCTACAATGAGCAGTTCTTC	CASSPTSDSYNEQFF
.	.	TRBV3-1/TRBV3-2	TRBJ1-1	TGTGCCAGCAGCCGGCAGCTGAACACTGAAGCTTTCTTT	CASSRQLNTEAFF
.	.	TRBV4-2	TRBJ1-1	TGTGCCAGCAGCCCCCCCGGGGGCTTGAACACTGAAGCTTTCTTT	CASSPPGGLNTEAFF
.	.	TRBV5-4	TRBJ2-5	TGTGCCAGCAGCTTAGACTCCCAGGAGACCCAGTACTTC	CASSLDSQETQYF
.	.	TRBV4-3	TRBJ1-5	TGCGCCAGCAGCCAAGATAGGGAGCAGCCCCAGCATTTT	CASSQDREQPQHF
.	.	TRBV6-5	TRBJ1-2	TGTGCCAGCAGTAGAGACATCAACTATGGCTACACCTTC	CASSRDINYGYTF
.	.	TRBV6-5	TRBJ1-1	TGTGCCAGCAGAAGGGAACCGAACACTGAAGCTTTCTTT	CASRREPNTEAFF
.	.	TRBV7-9	TRBJ2-7	TGTGCCAGCAGCCTAGCGCTAGCCTTAGCGGAGCAGTACTTC	CASSLALALAEQYF
.	.	TRBV10-3	TRBJ2-7	TGTGCCATCAGCGAGGGGGGGCGCGCCGAGCAGTACTTC	CAISEGGRAEQYF
TRBD1	.	TRBV27	TRBJ2-3	TGTGCCAGCAGTTTAACCGCCGGGACAGGGATAACAGATACGCAGTATTTT	CASSLTAGTGITDTQYF
.	.	TRBV11-2	TRBJ2-2	TGTGCCAGCAGCTTAGTATTAGGGGTCGGCTCCAAGACCGGGGAGCTGTTTTTT	CASSLVLGVGSKTGELFF
TRBD1	.	TRBV5-1	TRBJ2-1	TGCGCCAGCAGCTTGGCCACATTGACAGGGAGATCCTACAATGAGCAGTTCTTC	CASSLATLTGRSYNEQFF
TRBD1	.	TRBV4-1	TRBJ2-7	TGCGCCAGCAGCCCACCGGGACAGGGGTACGAGCAGTACTTC	CASSPPGQGYEQYF
.	.	TRBV10-3	TRBJ1-6	TGTGCCATCAGGCGGGACACAGGTAAGTCACCCCTCCACTTT	CAIRRDTGKSPLHF
.	.	TRBV7-9	TRBJ2-5	TGTGCCAGCAGCCTGGACGGGGCCAGTGAGACCCAGTACTTC	CASSLDGASETQYF
TRBD2	once	TRBV7-3	TRBJ2-5	TGTGCCAGCAGCTTATACGCGGGAGTCCAAGAGACCCAGTACTTC	CASSLYAGVQETQYF
.	.	TRBV6-5	TRBJ1-5	TGTGCCAGCACCAACAGGATGGCTCAGCCCCAGCATTTT	CASTNRMAQPQHF
TRBD1	.	TRBV7-3	TRBJ1-2	TGTGCCAGCAGCTTAAGACCGACAGGGGGCTATGGCTACACCTTC	CASSLRPTGGYGYTF
TRBD1	.	TRBV7-8	TRBJ2-7	TGTGCCAGCAGCACCTCGACAGGGTTGGACGAGCAGTACTTC	CASSTSTGLDEQYF
.	.	TRBV28	TRBJ2-1	TGTGCCAGCCGGGCCGGGAGCACCTACAATGAGCAGTTCTTC	CASRAGSTYNEQFF
.	.	TRBV11-2	TRBJ2-3	TGTGCCAGCAGCTGGGGGCCGGCGGATACGCAGTATTTT	CASSWGPADTQYF
.	once	TRBV21-1	TRBJ1-6	TGTGCCAGCCAAGCAAGGGGGGCAGCTACTCTCCATAATTCACCCCTCCACTTT	CASQARGAATLHNSPLHF
.	once	TRBV2	TRBJ1-1	TGTGCCAGCAGAGTCCACATTGACGGACGCACTGAAGCTTTCTTT	CASRVHIDGRTEAFF
.	.	TRBV2	TRBJ1-1	TGTGCCAGCAGTGGGAATGGACGGACTGAAGCTTTCTTT	CASSGNGRTEAFF
TRBD2	.	TRBV7-2	TRBJ2-7	TGTGCCAGCAGCCCACCCGGGACTAGAGAATCGTCCGAGCAGTACTTC	CASSPPGTRESSEQYF
.	few	TRBV9	TRBJ2-7	TGTGCCAGCAGCCCCCGCGGAGTCTTTTCCTACGAGCAGTACTTC	CASSPRGVFSYEQYF
.	once	TRBV15	TRBJ1-5	TGTGCCACCAGCAGAGGAAGCAATCAGCCCCAGCATTTT	CATSRGSNQPQHF
TRBD2	.	TRBV5-4	TRBJ2-3	TGTGCCAGCAGCTTGGTAGTGGCTAGCGGGGGGTCGCGGACAGATACGCAGTATTTT	CASSLVVASGGSRTDTQYF